The 5 T cell receptor beta chains below all came from one sample that was sequenced in a study of blood T cell repertoires in COVID-19. Produced via immunoSEQ multiplex PCR; TCRdb's table is partial and in-frame only. There are 180,000 or so clones in the sample; approximately 80% occur only once, and roughly 11% lies in the top ten. Input material: PBMCs or T cells enriched from blood (not recorded which). The receptors stem from a man aged 50 to 59 who had recovered from COVID-19.

This rearrangement joins TRBV4-1 to TRBJ1-2, with D uncertain. This CDR3 spans 16 amino acids. The ends were cut back, 4 bases at V and 4 bases at J, with 19 bases in the middle. Germline V gene lookup returns CDR1 MGHRA and CDR2 YSYEKL. CDR3 sequence reads: CASSPLLSGRLYGYTF. The CDR3 nucleotides read TGCGCCAGCAGCCCACTACTCAGCGGCAGGCTCTATGGCTACACCTTC.

The V call is TRBV13, the J call TRBJ1-4; D remains ambiguous. CDR1 and CDR2 (germline): PRHDT, FYEKMQ (reference sequence). Trimming took off 3 bases at V and 8 bases at J, with 10 bases between the two ends. CDR3 length: 13 residues. CDR3 in amino acids: CASSFGEVEKLFF. The CDR3 nucleotides are TGTGCCAGCAGCTTCGGGGAAGTGGAAAAACTGTTTTTT. Combining the CDR3 with reference TRBV13 and TRBJ1-4 gives the whole variable domain AAGVIQSPRHLIKEKRETATLKCYPIPRHDTVYWYQQGPGQDPQFLISFYEKMQSDKGSIPDRFSAQQFSDYHSELNMSSLELGDSALYFCASSFGEVEKLFFGSGTQLSVL.

This chain uses TRBV28 with TRBJ1-1; a weak D match, TRBD1 (5 bases). With 6 bases removed from V and 1 base from J, the gap between germline ends came to 12 bases. CDR1 is MDHEN, CDR2 SYDVKM, per germline. CDR3 length: 14 amino acids. The CDR3 region has the DNA TGTGCCAGCAGGCCCGGACACCCGAACACTGAAGCTTTCTTT. It codes for CASRPGHPNTEAFF.

The rearrangement uses TRBV11-2 and TRBJ2-2; the D is unclear. This CDR3 spans 14 amino acids. V was shortened by 3 bases and J by 1 base, with 6 bases between the two germline ends. The germline V gene encodes CDR1 SGHAT and CDR2 FQNNGV. CDR3 DNA: TGTGCCAGCAGCTTTGTAGAGAACACCGGGGAGCTGTTTTTT. Translating it yields CASSFVENTGELFF.

The chain carries TRBV7-6 and TRBJ2-2; D not certain. The germline CDR1 and CDR2 sequences are SGHVS and FNYEAQ. This CDR3 comprises 15 residues. V shed 6 bases and J shed 1 base, with 12 bases lying between them. CDR3 in amino acids: CASSPLGENTGELFF. CDR3 in DNA: TGTGCCAGCAGTCCCTTAGGAGAGAACACCGGGGAGCTGTTTTTT.